This T cell receptor beta chain was sequenced in a study of OX40 agonist ivuxolimab in advanced cancers. Study background: Patients were infused with ivuxolimab every 2 weeks at 0.01 to 10 mg/kg.

CDR3 length: 15 amino acids. Germline V lookup: CDR1 SGHRS, CDR2 YFSETQ. Profiled with immunoSEQ multiplex PCR; TCRdb holds only in-frame clones, not every one. The profile shows tens of thousands of clones, roughly nine tenths of them singletons. On this clone: One end of the junction fails to match germline, which may point to a read error.

The chain joins TRBV5-1 to TRBJ2-2; TRBD2 agrees at 9 bases. This receptor was taken from an adult with an advanced solid tumor such as melanoma, head and neck, liver or kidney cancer. The starting material was CD4+ or CD8+ T cells sorted from blood, obtained in a trial of the OX40 agonist ivuxolimab. CDR3: CASSLLAGNTGELLF. In DNA form, the CDR3 reads TGCGCCAGCAGCTTGCTAGCGGGGAACACCGGGGAGCTGCTTTTT.